These 9 T cell receptor beta chains were all obtained from the same sample, sequenced in a study of T-cell reconstitution after alpha-beta-depleted transplantation in children. Library preparation (for TCRbeta) was performed with unique molecular identifiers. TCRdb used MiXCR to reprocess the PCR reads, holding one entry per CDR3 protein. The profile shows some 520,000 distinct CDR3 sequences, approximately 32% of them singletons. Specimen: PBMCs from the stem cell graft donor, collected from the stem cell graft. The receptors come from a human donor who donated a stem cell graft to a child with aplastic anemia.

This clonotype appeared once. This chain uses TRBV4-2 with TRBJ2-3; TRBD2 matches 13 bases. The CDR3 sequence is 16 residues long. Germline V gives CDR1 LGHNA, CDR2 YNFKEQ. V trimming: 3 bases; J trimming: 5 bases; junction bases outside the gene matches: 5. The DNA of the CDR3 is TGTGCCAGCAGCCAGGGGACTAGCGGGATGGTAGATACGCAGTATTTT. It codes for CASSQGTSGMVDTQYF.

The rearrangement links TRBV19 to TRBJ1-2; D uncertain. There are 15 residues in the CDR3. Germline V CDR1 and CDR2: LNHDA, SQIVND (reference sequence). Trimming took off 3 bases at V and 4 bases at J, with 15 bases between the two ends. The CDR3 DNA is TGTGCCAGTAGTATGGAACAGATAAACCTCTATGGCTACACCTTC. It is translated as CASSMEQINLYGYTF. The variable domain in full, with the rest retrieved from reference TRBV19 and TRBJ1-2, is DGGITQSPKYLFRKEGQNVTLSCEQNLNHDAMYWYRQDPGQGLRLIYYSQIVNDFQKGDIAEGYSVSREKKESFPLTVTSAQKNPTAFYLCASSMEQINLYGYTFGSGTRLTVV.

The CDR3 bases are TGTGCCACCACAAGGGGGGATGAAGCTTTCTTT. This sequence encodes CATTRGDEAFF. The chain couples TRBV6-5 to TRBJ1-1; D may be TRBD1 (6 bases). V dropped 10 bases and J dropped 7 bases, with 13 bases sitting between them. The CDR3 covers 11 residues. The V gene's germline CDR1 is MNHEY and CDR2 SVGAGI.

This chain connects TRBV20-1 to TRBJ2-7, with 11 bases lining up with TRBD2. Germline V lookup: CDR1 DFQATT, CDR2 SNEGSKA (reference sequence). Trimming cost V 5 bases and J 0 bases; bases outside gene matches: 6. The length of the CDR3 is 15 residues. The CDR3 sequence: CSALRLAGSSYEQYF. As DNA, the CDR3 is TGCAGTGCTTTAAGACTAGCGGGAAGCTCCTACGAGCAGTACTTC.

This clonotype was counted at least ten times. The chain recombines TRBV20-1 with TRBJ1-5; perhaps TRBD1 as D (6 bases). This CDR3 has 13 residues. V lost 3 bases to trimming and J lost 4 bases, with 10 bases between them. Germline V CDR1 and CDR2: DFQATT, SNEGSKA (reference sequence). The CDR3 DNA follows: TGCAGTGCTAGGGACAGCCTAAATCAGCCCCAGCATTTT. Its translation: CSARDSLNQPQHF.

In its sample, this clonotype was seen many times. The chain has TRBV7-2 and TRBJ2-3; weak D call: TRBD2 (6 bases). CDR1 SGHTA and CDR2 FQGNSA come from the germline V gene. Between the trimmed V and J ends, which lost 1 base and 3 bases, there was a span of 11 bases. The length of the CDR3 is 15 residues. CDR3: CASSLEPSETDTQYF. The DNA of the CDR3 is TGTGCCAGCAGCTTAGAGCCTAGCGAGACAGATACGCAGTATTTT. The complete variable domain, with remaining parts taken from reference TRBV7-2 and TRBJ2-3, reads GAGVSQSPSNKVTEKGKDVELRCDPISGHTALYWYRQSLGQGLEFLIYFQGNSAPDKSGLPSDRFSAERTGGSVSTLTIQRTQQEDSAVYLCASSLEPSETDTQYFGPGTRLTVL.

This rearrangement joins TRBV28 to TRBJ2-5; possibly TRBD1 or TRBD2 for D (6 bases each). Germline CDR1 and CDR2: MDHEN and SYDVKM. With 2 bases removed from V and 4 bases from J, the gap between germline ends came to 8 bases. CDR3 size: 13 residues. CDR3 sequence: CASSLEGGETQYF. CDR3 bases: TGTGCCAGCAGTTTAGAGGGGGGAGAGACCCAGTACTTC.

This chain connects TRBV7-9 to TRBJ1-5, with 8 nucleotides matching TRBD1. V lost 4 bases, J lost 6 bases, and 8 bases stayed unmatched. The germline V gene encodes CDR1 SEHNR and CDR2 FQNEAQ (reference sequence). CDR3 length: 15 amino acids. The CDR3 region is CASSSDRESAQPQHF. As DNA, the CDR3 is TGTGCCAGCAGCTCGGACAGGGAGTCGGCTCAGCCCCAGCATTTT.

The chain combines TRBV7-2 with TRBJ1-2; maybe TRBD1 (5 bases). Germline V lookup: CDR1 SGHTA, CDR2 FQGNSA. V was trimmed by 5 bases and J by 3 bases, leaving 16 bases between them. The CDR3 loop spans 15 amino acids. As DNA, the CDR3 is TGTGCCAGCAGCCTTGGGGGAGGGAGGCACTATGGCTACACCTTC. Translation gives CASSLGGGRHYGYTF.